This TCR beta chain was retrieved from a study of regulatory T cells in long-lasting Graves disease. Regarding the study as a whole: TCR diversity was lower in persistent than newly diagnosed Graves' disease.

This clonotype was detected a few times. What it recognizes is unknown. One end of the junction is discordant with germline, which a read error may explain. This CDR3 is 15 amino acids long. Looked up from germline, CDR1 is SSHAT and CDR2 is FNYEAQ (reference sequence). Time point described: newly diagnosed GD, antithyroid drugs for less than 3 months. The TCR library used RNA extracted from PBMCs. To make TCR beta libraries, researchers used iRepertoire HTBI primers and Arm-PCR of CDR3 regions. Via MiXCR, TCRdb re-called the multiplex PCR reads, giving one row per CDR3 protein. The sample lists over 200,000 distinct CDR3 sequences, 15% to 20% occurring once. This sample was also put to use in a study of T cells in Graves' hyperthyroidism and ophthalmopathy. That investigation notes: With a duration under 2 months, the hyperthyroidism was newly diagnosed in patients aged 18 to 65. Thyroid ultrasound, orbital computed tomography, clinical symptoms, and serum thyroxine and TRAb underpinned diagnoses.

The sequences come from peripheral blood mononuclear cells (PBMCs), collected at new diagnosis, from a patient treated with antithyroid drugs. The sequence was obtained from a woman aged 25 to 39 with Graves disease. The V call is TRBV7-7, the J call TRBJ2-3; the D gene is possibly TRBD1 (5 bases). CDR3 amino acids: CASSSGLLDTDTQYF. Written as DNA, the CDR3 is TGTGCTAGCAGCTCAGGGTTACTTGACACAGATACGCAGTATTTT.